One sample yielded the 7 T cell receptor beta chains listed below, sequenced in a study of cytomegalovirus exposure and HLA in healthy donors. The PCR employed 60 Vbeta primers together with 13 Jbeta primers. TCRdb's table, derived via immunoSEQ multiplex PCR, lists solely in-frame clones and lacks some. The sample contains more than 200,000 clones, 75% to 80% of which appear only once. Sequencing was carried out using PBMCs. These receptors came from a male donor in good health and CMV-seronegative.

The V call is TRBV28, the J call TRBJ2-7; possible D gene TRBD2, 5 bases. V was cut by 8 bases and J by 1 base, with 21 bases left in between. Germline assignment: CDR1 MDHEN and CDR2 SYDVKM. The CDR3 has 16 residues. CDR3 sequence (DNA): TGTGCCAGCTCTCTCACTAAGGCGGGCAGTTCCTACGAGCAGTACTTC. Its protein is CASSLTKAGSSYEQYF. Drawing the rest from reference TRBV28 and TRBJ2-7, the complete variable domain is DVKVTQSSRYLVKRTGEKVFLECVQDMDHENMFWYRQDPGLGLRLIYFSYDVKMKEKGDIPEGYSVSREKKERFSLILESASTNQTSMYLCASSLTKAGSSYEQYFGPGTRLTVT.

CDR3 bases: TGCGCCAGCAGCCAAGATCTGACTAGCGGGAGCTATGAGCAGTTCTTC. It yields the protein CASSQDLTSGSYEQFF. This rearrangement joins TRBV4-3 to TRBJ2-1, with 12 bases aligning to TRBD2. The CDR3 covers 16 residues. After removal of 0 bases from V and 8 bases from J, the junction contained 5 bases not matched to a gene. The germline V gene has CDR1 LGHNA and CDR2 YSLEER.

The chain is built from TRBV11-2 and TRBJ2-7; 9 bases are a match to TRBD2. Germline lookup yields CDR1 SGHAT and CDR2 FQNNGV. J was trimmed by 5 bases and V by 3 bases; bases with no gene match: 8. The CDR3 sequence is 15 residues long. DNA of the CDR3: TGTGCCAGCAGCTTCTTTAGCGGGAGTATCAACGAGCAGTACTTC. Translating gives CASSFFSGSINEQYF.

The chain has TRBV7-9 and TRBJ1-1; 8 bases line up with TRBD1. With V trimmed by 7 bases and J by 3 bases, 7 bases remained unmatched. This CDR3 region has 14 residues. In germline, CDR1 is SEHNR, CDR2 FQNEAQ (reference sequence). The CDR3 sequence: CASTITGGDTEAFF. CDR3 DNA: TGTGCCAGCACGATTACAGGGGGTGACACTGAAGCTTTCTTT.

This chain links TRBV6-5 with TRBJ2-7, with TRBD1 matching over 9 bases. Germline V gene lookup returns CDR1 MNHEY and CDR2 SVGAGI. With V trimmed by 7 bases and J by 0 bases, 4 bases remained unmatched. The CDR3 is 14 residues long. CDR3 nucleotides: TGTGCCAGCACCGGACAGGGGAGCTCCTACGAGCAGTACTTC. It translates to CASTGQGSSYEQYF.

This chain uses TRBV27 with TRBJ1-5, with TRBD1 matching 8 bases. The CDR3 has 14 residues. Germline lookup yields CDR1 MNHEY and CDR2 SMNVEV (reference sequence). V was pared by 2 bases and J by 7 bases, with 4 bases of the junction left unmatched. The chain's CDR3 is CASSLQGARQPQHF. CDR3 DNA: TGTGCCAGCAGTTTACAGGGGGCGAGGCAGCCCCAGCATTTT.

V gene TRBV15 combines with J gene TRBJ2-6; 7 bases are a match to TRBD1. Looked up from germline, CDR1 is LNHNV and CDR2 is YYDKDF (reference sequence). The V and J ends lost 5 bases and 0 bases, in that order; junction bases with no gene match: 4. The CDR3 runs to 16 residues. CDR3 loop: CATSGGQPSGANVLTF. CDR3 nucleotides: TGTGCCACCAGCGGGGGACAGCCCTCTGGGGCCAACGTCCTGACTTTC.